Each of the 32 T cell receptor beta chains below was sequenced from the same sample in a study of control samples from healthy donors and cancer patients. Sequencing used immunoSEQ multiplex PCR; TCRdb keeps in-frame clones, though not all of them. Of around 130,000 clones listed, 80% to 90% are singletons. Sequenced material: blood. The receptor set was obtained from a man aged 30 to 45 in good health.

A single count supports this clone. This sequence joins TRBV3-1 (or the pseudogene TRBV3-2) and TRBJ1-1, with D unresolved. Germline V lookup: CDR1 LGHDT, CDR2 YNNKEL (reference sequence). The V and J ends lost 1 base and 0 bases respectively, with 6 bases between them. The CDR3 is 14 amino acids. For the CDR3, the DNA is TGTGCCAGCAGCCAAGCGTTGATGAACACTGAAGCTTTCTTT. This codes for CASSQALMNTEAFF.

The chain recombines TRBV11-3 with TRBJ2-2; no firm D call. Germline V gene sequence: CDR1 SGHNT, CDR2 YENEEA. Trimming stripped 1 base from V and 7 bases from J, with 7 bases between. The CDR3 sequence is 13 residues long. This CDR3 is CASSLGLIGELFF. DNA of the CDR3: TGTGCCAGCAGCTTAGGATTGATCGGGGAGCTGTTTTTT.

This clone appeared once. V is TRBV7-6 and J is TRBJ2-1, with 7 bases aligning to TRBD1. There are 16 residues in the CDR3. Germline values: CDR1 SGHVS, CDR2 FNYEAQ. The V gene end was trimmed by 1 base and the J gene end by 6 bases; junction bases not matched to a gene: 9. The CDR3 DNA reads as TGTGCCAGCAGCTTAGGACAGGGCTTTATGAGCAATGAGCAGTTCTTC. Its translation is CASSLGQGFMSNEQFF.

The J gene is TRBJ1-6, the V gene TRBV25-1; 8 bases fit TRBD1. CDR1 is MGHDK, CDR2 SYGVNS, per germline. CDR3 length: 16 amino acids. The ends lost 3 bases at V and 7 bases at J; junction bases unmatched: 8. Here the CDR3 reads CASSERDRLWNSPLHF. The CDR3 bases are TGTGCCAGCAGTGAGAGGGACAGGCTTTGGAATTCACCCCTCCACTTT.

The V and J genes are TRBV6-1 and TRBJ2-3; TRBD2 matches at 7 bases. Trimming removed 3 bases from V and 3 bases from J; junction bases left unmatched: 6. This CDR3 comprises 15 residues. Germline V gene sequence: CDR1 MNHNS, CDR2 SASEGT. CDR3 sequence (DNA): TGTGCCAGCAGTGATGGCGGGGGTAGGACAGATACGCAGTATTTT. Translation: CASSDGGGRTDTQYF.

This chain uses TRBV27 with TRBJ2-2; TRBD2 matches at 7 bases. The ends lost 3 bases at V and 5 bases at J; junction bases unmatched: 6. There are 15 residues in the CDR3. Germline V CDR1 and CDR2: MNHEY, SMNVEV (reference sequence). CDR3 amino acids: CASSLRGGWTGELFF. The CDR3 DNA is TGTGCCAGCAGTTTGAGGGGAGGGTGGACCGGGGAGCTGTTTTTT.

The J gene is TRBJ1-2, the V gene TRBV10-3; D may be TRBD1 (6 bases). The CDR3 is 14 residues long. Germline V CDR1 and CDR2: ENHRY, SYGVKD. Trimming stripped 3 bases from V and 8 bases from J, with 16 bases between. CDR3 nucleotides: TGTGCCATCAGTGAAGTTTGGGGGGGACAAGGCTACACCTTC. Protein product: CAISEVWGGQGYTF.

J is TRBJ2-5 and V is TRBV5-6; 7 positions match TRBD1. Germline assignment: CDR1 SGHDT and CDR2 YYEEEE. This CDR3 has 14 amino acids. The V gene end was trimmed by 4 bases and the J gene end by 1 base; junction bases not matched to a gene: 4. Written as DNA, the CDR3 is TGTGCCAGCAGCCTCGACAGGGCCCAAGAGACCCAGTACTTC. It specifies CASSLDRAQETQYF.

This clone was counted a single time. This chain links TRBV5-1 with TRBJ1-4; D is possibly TRBD1 (6 bases). The germline V and J ends were trimmed by 0 bases and 9 bases, with 18 bases remaining between them. Germline V gene lookup returns CDR1 SGHRS and CDR2 YFSETQ. The CDR3 runs to 16 residues. CDR3 bases: TGCGCCAGCAGCTTGGACGGGCAGGGGCCGTATAAAAAACTGTTTTTT. It translates to CASSLDGQGPYKKLFF.

J is TRBJ2-2 and V is TRBV15, with D unresolved. This CDR3 is built from 14 residues. V was cut by 1 base and J by 6 bases, with 9 bases left in between. Germline CDR1 LNHNV, CDR2 YYDKDF (reference sequence). The CDR3 DNA reads TGTGCCACCAGCAGAGCTCAGGAATCCGGGGAGCTGTTTTTT. Protein product: CATSRAQESGELFF.

The V call is TRBV29-1, the J call TRBJ2-3; weak D call: TRBD2 (6 bases). CDR3 length equals 13 residues. Trimming cost V 6 bases and J 2 bases, with 12 bases left between them. Germline V gene data show CDR1 as SQVTM and CDR2 as ANQGSEA. The CDR3 protein is CSVGGQVTDTQYF. The CDR3 bases are TGCAGCGTGGGAGGACAAGTCACAGATACGCAGTATTTT.

The V and J genes are TRBV2 and TRBJ1-1; D not resolved. Germline CDR1 SNHLY, CDR2 FYNNEI. V was pared by 7 bases and J by 0 bases, with 3 bases between. The CDR3 runs to 11 residues. CDR3 nucleotides: TGTGCCAGCACAATGAACACTGAAGCTTTCTTT. It codes for CASTMNTEAFF. Full variable domain (remainder filled in from reference TRBV2 and TRBJ1-1): EPEVTQTPSHQVTQMGQEVILRCVPISNHLYFYWYRQILGQKVEFLVSFYNNEISEKSEIFDDQFSVERPDGSNFTLKIRSTKLEDSAMYFCASTMNTEAFFGQGTRLTVV.

Only one count was recorded for this clone. This chain joins TRBV11-2 and TRBJ2-5; 7 bases align to TRBD2. Germline lookup yields CDR1 SGHAT and CDR2 FQNNGV. The CDR3 covers 14 residues. With 4 bases clipped from V and 4 bases from J, the junction kept 6 bases outside the gene matches. The CDR3 DNA reads TGTGCCAGCAGCTCCCAGCGGGGTCGAGAGACCCAGTACTTC. It translates to CASSSQRGRETQYF. Filled out from reference TRBV11-2 and TRBJ2-5, the complete variable domain reads EAGVAQSPRYKIIEKRQSVAFWCNPISGHATLYWYQQILGQGPKLLIQFQNNGVVDDSQLPKDRFSAERLKGVDSTLKIQPAKLEDSAVYLCASSSQRGRETQYFGPGTRLLVL.

The chain carries TRBV7-3 and TRBJ2-4; D is undetermined. The CDR3 consists of 13 residues. Trimming cost V 2 bases and J 8 bases, with 10 bases left between them. Germline CDR1 is SGHTA and CDR2 is FQGTGA. Written as DNA, the CDR3 is TGTGCCAGCAGCTTAGGCCCCGAGTACATTCAGTACTTC. This encodes CASSLGPEYIQYF.

V and J are TRBV6-5 and TRBJ1-6; D may be TRBD1 (6 bases). The germline CDR1 and CDR2 sequences are MNHEY and SVGAGI. Between the trimmed V and J ends, which lost 5 bases and 6 bases, there was a span of 14 bases. This CDR3 comprises 15 residues. CDR3 residues: CASSPSGGTNSPLHF. The CDR3 bases are TGTGCCAGCAGTCCATCGGGGGGCACTAATTCACCCCTCCACTTT.

This clone was seen once. The CDR3 spells CARGTGSNTEAFF. The CDR3 coding sequence is TGTGCCCGAGGAACAGGGTCGAACACTGAAGCTTTCTTT. The genes are TRBV30 and TRBJ1-1; D may be TRBD1 (6 bases). V was trimmed by 8 bases and J by 1 base, leaving 14 bases between them. Germline CDR1 is GTSNPN and CDR2 is SVGIG (reference sequence). This CDR3 is 13 amino acids long.

The rearrangement uses TRBV24-1 and TRBJ1-4; 9 bases map to TRBD1. This CDR3 has 15 residues. Germline CDR1 and CDR2: KGHDR and SFDVKD. With 4 bases clipped from V and 7 bases from J, the junction kept 6 bases outside the gene matches. The CDR3: CATSEQGARGEKLFF. CDR3 nucleotides: TGTGCCACCAGTGAACAGGGGGCGCGTGGTGAAAAACTGTTTTTT.

This clone was counted a few times. Within the sample, other DNA sequences also encode this same CDR3. V and J are TRBV19 and TRBJ2-1, with D unclear. V lost 6 bases and J 2 bases, leaving 2 bases between the germline ends. This CDR3 comprises 11 residues. CDR1 is LNHDA and CDR2 is SQIVND in the germline V gene (reference sequence). CDR3 coding DNA: TGTGCCAGTAGCACCTACAATGAGCAGTTCTTC. Residues: CASSTYNEQFF.

This clone was counted a single time. The V and J genes are TRBV6-5 and TRBJ2-2; 10 nucleotides line up with TRBD2. With V trimmed by 7 bases and J by 4 bases, 3 bases remained unmatched. The CDR3 is made up of 14 amino acids. Per the germline V gene, CDR1 is MNHEY and CDR2 is SVGAGI. Here the CDR3 DNA reads TGTGCCAGCAAACTAGCGGGGATCACCGGGGAGCTGTTTTTT. Translating gives CASKLAGITGELFF.

The chain recombines TRBV10-3 with TRBJ2-1; 7 bases line up with TRBD2. Germline trimming cut 3 bases from V and 5 bases from J; bases unmatched to any gene: 10. The CDR3 runs 16 residues. CDR1 and CDR2 (germline): ENHRY, SYGVKD. The CDR3 reads CAISESASGDHNEQFF. The CDR3 DNA is TGTGCCATCAGTGAATCGGCTAGCGGAGACCACAATGAGCAGTTCTTC.

The rearrangement joins TRBV30 to TRBJ1-1; D uncertain. The CDR3 totals 11 residues. CDR1 is GTSNPN, CDR2 SVGIG, per germline (reference sequence). V dropped 3 bases and J dropped 6 bases, with 8 bases sitting between them. DNA for the CDR3: TGTGCCTGGAGACACGGGTCTGAAGCTTTCTTT. Its protein is CAWRHGSEAFF. The entire variable domain, with the rest obtained from reference TRBV30 and TRBJ1-1, is as follows: SQTIHQWPATLVQPVGSPLSLECTVEGTSNPNLYWYRQAAGRGLQLLFYSVGIGQISSEVPQNLSASRPQDRQFILSSKKLLLSDSGFYLCAWRHGSEAFFGQGTRLTVV.

This chain uses TRBV9 with TRBJ2-2; tentatively, D is TRBD2 (5 bases). The CDR3 contains 15 residues. The V end was cut by 0 bases, the J end by 1 base, with 7 bases between. The germline gives CDR1 SGDLS, CDR2 YYNGEE. CDR3 DNA: TGTGCCAGCAGCGTAGGAGGAGGGAACACCGGGGAGCTGTTTTTT. It specifies CASSVGGGNTGELFF.

The CDR3 is CASSPQGGGYTF. The CDR3 DNA reads TGTGCCAGCAGTCCCCAGGGGGGGGGCTACACCTTC. V is TRBV12-3 or TRBV12-4 and J is TRBJ1-2; 7 nucleotides match TRBD1. Trimming cost V 5 bases and J 8 bases; bases outside gene matches: 5. The CDR3 length is 12 residues.

The sample holds one count of this clone. The V call is TRBV25-1, the J call TRBJ2-7; a possible D gene is TRBD1 (5 bases). This CDR3 has 12 amino acids. Trimming took off 6 bases at V and 6 bases at J, with 12 bases between the two ends. Germline lookup yields CDR1 MGHDK and CDR2 SYGVNS. The CDR3 protein is CASRGLESEQYF. Written as DNA, the CDR3 is TGTGCCAGCAGGGGGCTCGAGTCCGAGCAGTACTTC.

This clone was counted once. This chain connects TRBV11-2 to TRBJ2-1; D is unclear. V lost 0 bases to trimming and J lost 5 bases, with 8 bases between them. Germline CDR1 reads SGHAT; CDR2 reads FQNNGV. This CDR3 is 14 amino acids long. The chain's CDR3 is CASSLDRNNNEQFF. CDR3 coding DNA: TGTGCCAGCAGCTTAGATAGGAACAACAATGAGCAGTTCTTC.

V usage is TRBV5-1 and J usage is TRBJ1-2; TRBD1 matches at 7 bases. This CDR3 region has 13 residues. The V segment lost 6 bases and the J segment 2 bases; nucleotides outside the gene matches: 4. Germline CDR1 SGHRS, CDR2 YFSETQ. CDR3 bases: TGCGCCAGCATGGCAGGGGGGAACTATGGCTACACCTTC. Translated, it gives CASMAGGNYGYTF.

On this clone itself: This specimen includes other DNA sequences encoding the same CDR3. The J gene is TRBJ2-7, the V gene TRBV6-5; perhaps TRBD1 as D (6 bases). The V end lost 5 bases, the J end lost 3 bases, and 17 bases lay between the germline ends. Per germline, CDR1 MNHEY and CDR2 SVGAGI. This CDR3 comprises 15 residues. The CDR3 nucleotides are TGTGCCAGCAGTCAGCAGGGGTTGGGGGTCTACGAGCAGTACTTC. It is translated as CASSQQGLGVYEQYF.

The chain employs TRBV9 and TRBJ2-5, with D perhaps matching TRBD1 (5 bases). The CDR3 has 16 residues. CDR1 and CDR2 from the germline V gene are SGDLS and YYNGEE. Trimming cost V 0 bases and J 2 bases, with 14 bases left between them. DNA of the CDR3: TGTGCCAGCAGCGTAGCTGTGGCAGGGCCTCAAGAGACCCAGTACTTC. This encodes CASSVAVAGPQETQYF.

The chain employs TRBV5-1 and TRBJ1-1, with 7 bases matching TRBD1. This CDR3 has 14 amino acids. V lost 0 bases and J lost 5; bases outside the gene matches: 4. CDR1 and CDR2 from the germline V gene are SGHRS and YFSETQ. The chain's CDR3 is CASSLEQGRTEAFF. CDR3 bases: TGCGCCAGCAGCTTGGAACAGGGGAGAACTGAAGCTTTCTTT.

J is TRBJ1-1 and V is TRBV7-9; D possibly corresponds to TRBD1 (6 bases). Trimming removed 4 bases from V and 4 bases from J, with 16 bases in between. Germline lookup yields CDR1 SEHNR and CDR2 FQNEAQ (reference sequence). The CDR3 consists of 15 residues. CDR3: CASSSSDSPGTEAFF. CDR3 in DNA: TGTGCCAGCAGCTCCTCGGACAGCCCGGGCACTGAAGCTTTCTTT.

The V and J genes are TRBV5-8 and TRBJ1-5, with 9 bases aligning to TRBD1. V was clipped by 3 bases and J by 3 bases; unmatched bases: 4. This CDR3 has 15 residues. Germline CDR1 is SGHTS and CDR2 is YDEGEE. In DNA, the CDR3 is TGTGCCAGCAGCTCTGGACAGGGGTTCAATCAGCCCCAGCATTTT. Its protein is CASSSGQGFNQPQHF.

The chain recombines TRBV4-1 with TRBJ2-7; 9 nucleotides align to TRBD1. CDR1 and CDR2 (germline): MGHRA, YSYEKL. V trimming: 4 bases; J trimming: 3 bases; junction bases outside the gene matches: 4. This CDR3 spans 14 amino acids. The CDR3 DNA reads TGCGCCAGCAGCCCTTCGGGACAGGGCTACGAGCAGTACGTC. Amino acids: CASSPSGQGYEQYV.